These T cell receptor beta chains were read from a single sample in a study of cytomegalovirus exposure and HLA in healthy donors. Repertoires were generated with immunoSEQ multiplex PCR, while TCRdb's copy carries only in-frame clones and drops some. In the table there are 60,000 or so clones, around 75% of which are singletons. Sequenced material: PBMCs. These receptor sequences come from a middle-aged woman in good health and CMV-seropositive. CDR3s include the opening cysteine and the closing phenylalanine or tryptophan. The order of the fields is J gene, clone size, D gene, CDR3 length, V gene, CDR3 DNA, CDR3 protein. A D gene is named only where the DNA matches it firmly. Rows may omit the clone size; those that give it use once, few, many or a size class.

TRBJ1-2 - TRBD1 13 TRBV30 TGTGCCTGGAGTGACAGGGGGCCCCTGGGCTACACCTTC CAWSDRGPLGYTF
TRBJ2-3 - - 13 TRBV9 TGTGCCAGCAGCGTACAGGTAGCAGATACGCAGTATTTT CASSVQVADTQYF
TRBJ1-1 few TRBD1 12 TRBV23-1 TGCGCCAGCAAAACAGGGGACACTGAAGCTTTCTTT CASKTGDTEAFF
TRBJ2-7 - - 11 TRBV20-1 TGCAGTCCCTCCCAGGGTGACGAGCAGTACTTC CSPSQGDEQYF
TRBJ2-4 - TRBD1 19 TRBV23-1 TGCGCCAGCAGTCAAGCCCGGGACAGGGTTATCGGTCCGGGGAACATTCAGTACTTC CASSQARDRVIGPGNIQYF
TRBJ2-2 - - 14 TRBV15 TGTGCCACCAGGGGCCAGGCTAACACCGGGGAGCTGTTTTTT CATRGQANTGELFF
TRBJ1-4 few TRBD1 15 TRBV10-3 TGTGCCATCAGTGAGGGCCAGGGGGCAGCTGAAAAACTGTTTTTT CAISEGQGAAEKLFF
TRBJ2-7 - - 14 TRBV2 TGTGCCACTAGCGTCGGAAGGAGTACCTACGAGCAGTACTTC CATSVGRSTYEQYF
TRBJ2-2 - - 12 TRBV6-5 TGTGCCAGCAGTCGTACTGCCGGGGAGCTGTTTTTT CASSRTAGELFF
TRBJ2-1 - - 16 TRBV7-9 TGTGCCAGCAGCGTCTACAGGGGAGGAACCTACAATGAGCAGTTCTTC CASSVYRGGTYNEQFF
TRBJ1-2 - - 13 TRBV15 TGTGCCACCAGCACCCCAGGACAGACAAGCTACACCTTC CATSTPGQTSYTF
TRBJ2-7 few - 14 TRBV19 TGTGCCAGTAGAGAGTTGGGGGGAACCTACGAGCAGTACTTC CASRELGGTYEQYF
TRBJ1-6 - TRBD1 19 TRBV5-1 TGCGCCAGCAGCCCGGGGACAGGGGGTCCAAGCTCCTATAATTCACCCCTCCACTTT CASSPGTGGPSSYNSPLHF